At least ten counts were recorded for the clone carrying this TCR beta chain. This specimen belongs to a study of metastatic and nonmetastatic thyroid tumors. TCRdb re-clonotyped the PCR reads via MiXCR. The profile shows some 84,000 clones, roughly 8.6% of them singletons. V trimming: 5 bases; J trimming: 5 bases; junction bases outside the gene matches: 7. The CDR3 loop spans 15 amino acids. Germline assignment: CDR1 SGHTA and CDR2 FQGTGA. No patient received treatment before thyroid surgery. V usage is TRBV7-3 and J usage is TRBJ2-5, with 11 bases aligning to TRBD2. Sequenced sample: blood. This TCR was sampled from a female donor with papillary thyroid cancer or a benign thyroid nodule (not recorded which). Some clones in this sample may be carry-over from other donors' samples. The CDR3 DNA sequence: TGTGCCAGCAGCGTGTTAGCGGGGGGGCGGGAGACCCAGTACTTC. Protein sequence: CASSVLAGGRETQYF.